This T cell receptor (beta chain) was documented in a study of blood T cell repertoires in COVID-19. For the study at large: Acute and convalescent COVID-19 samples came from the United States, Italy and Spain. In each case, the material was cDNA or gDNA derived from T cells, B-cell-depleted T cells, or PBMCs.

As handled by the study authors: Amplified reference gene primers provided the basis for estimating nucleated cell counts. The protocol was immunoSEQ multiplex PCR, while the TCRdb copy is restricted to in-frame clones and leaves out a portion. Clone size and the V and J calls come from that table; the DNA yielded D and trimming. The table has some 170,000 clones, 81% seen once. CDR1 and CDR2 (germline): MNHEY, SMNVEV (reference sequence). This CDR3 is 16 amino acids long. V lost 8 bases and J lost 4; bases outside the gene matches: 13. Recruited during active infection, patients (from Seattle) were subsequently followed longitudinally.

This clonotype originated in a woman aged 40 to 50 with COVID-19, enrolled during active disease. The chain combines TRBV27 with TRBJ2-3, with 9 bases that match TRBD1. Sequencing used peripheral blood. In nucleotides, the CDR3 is TGTGCCAGCCAAACTTCCGGGACAGGGCGGGCAGATACGCAGTATTTT. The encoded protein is CASQTSGTGRADTQYF.